This is a list of T cell receptor beta chains from one sample in a study of blood T cell repertoires in COVID-19. Clones were sequenced by immunoSEQ multiplex PCR, and TCRdb holds only the in-frame ones, with some missing. The data show approximately 46,000 clones, 81% seen once. Material: peripheral blood. Receptor source: a woman over 75 with COVID-19, enrolled during active disease. The CDR3 runs from the conserved cysteine through the conserved F or W. D genes are given only for firm matches. Clone size appears in some rows only: once, few, many, or a class for an expanded clone.

D	V	size	J	DNA	CDR3
-	TRBV27	-	TRBJ1-2	TGTGCCAGCAGTTTATCTAGGCAGGGGAGTTTTGGCTACACCTTC	CASSLSRQGSFGYTF
-	TRBV3-1/TRBV3-2	-	TRBJ1-3	TGTGCCAGCAGCCAAAGGGGATTCTCTGGAAACACCATATATTTT	CASSQRGFSGNTIYF
-	TRBV10-3	-	TRBJ1-1	TGTGCCATCAGTGGCAGGGATGGCATGAACACTGAAGCTTTCTTT	CAISGRDGMNTEAFF
-	TRBV15	-	TRBJ2-2	TGTGCCACCAGCCCAGGGGATGGGAACACCGGGGAGCTGTTTTTT	CATSPGDGNTGELFF
-	TRBV20-1	-	TRBJ2-1	TGCAGTTGGGAGGATCACGATGAGCAGTTCTTC	CSWEDHDEQFF
TRBD2	TRBV4-1	few	TRBJ2-5	TGCGCCAGCAGCCAAGAATGGACTAGAGAGACCCAGTACTTC	CASSQEWTRETQYF
TRBD1	TRBV7-2	-	TRBJ1-6	TGTGCCAGCAGCTTACTCCTGACAGGGATCGGTTATTCACCCCTCCACTTT	CASSLLLTGIGYSPLHF
TRBD2	TRBV5-1	-	TRBJ2-7	TGCGCCAGCAGCTTGGGACCGGGACTAGCGGGAGTAAACGAGCAGTACTTC	CASSLGPGLAGVNEQYF
-	TRBV4-1	once	TRBJ1-5	TGCGCCAGCAGCCAAGGGCTAGGCATCCGATACCTGCATTTT	CASSQGLGIRYLHF
TRBD2	TRBV9	-	TRBJ2-3	TGTGCCAGCAGCACCAACCGGGTGGGAGGGCCTGGAAATACGCAGTATTTT	CASSTNRVGGPGNTQYF
-	TRBV14	-	TRBJ2-7	TGTGCCAGCAGCCAAGCTAGTTCTAGCGAGCAGTACTTC	CASSQASSSEQYF
-	TRBV4-1	-	TRBJ2-1	TGCGCCAGCAGCCAAGTTGCTTATATAGCTGACTACAATGAGCAGTTCTTC	CASSQVAYIADYNEQFF
TRBD1	TRBV7-6	-	TRBJ2-2	TGTGCCAGCAGCTTACAGGGGGCGAGCACCGGGGAGCTGTTTTTT	CASSLQGASTGELFF
-	TRBV28	once	TRBJ2-2	TGTGCCAGCACCGTCCAACAGGGCTCTGGAGGGGAGCTGTTTTTT	CASTVQQGSGGELFF
TRBD2	TRBV19	-	TRBJ2-7	TGTGCCAGTAAACCTAGCGGGGTCTACGAGCAGTACTTC	CASKPSGVYEQYF
-	TRBV29-1	-	TRBJ2-5	TGCAGCGTTGTGGACAGCCGTTGGTACCAAGAGACCCAGTACTTC	CSVVDSRWYQETQYF
TRBD1	TRBV7-9	few	TRBJ2-2	TGTGCCAGCAGCTGGATACCGGGACAGGGAGCCACCGGGGAGCTGTTTTTT	CASSWIPGQGATGELFF
TRBD2	TRBV7-7	-	TRBJ2-3	TGTGCTAGCAGCCCTGGGACTAGCGGGAGGATATATACGCAGTATTTT	CASSPGTSGRIYTQYF
-	TRBV24-1	few	TRBJ2-2	TGTGCCACCAGTTTAGGGGGACAGAACACCGGGGAGCTGTTTTTT	CATSLGGQNTGELFF
-	TRBV12-3/TRBV12-4	-	TRBJ1-1	TGTGCCAGCAGCCCTACAGGGATCCCTGAAGCTTTCTTT	CASSPTGIPEAFF
-	TRBV30	-	TRBJ1-5	TGTGCCTGGAGTGTCCAGGACATCCCCAATCAGCCCCAGCATTTT	CAWSVQDIPNQPQHF
-	TRBV7-3	-	TRBJ2-2	TGTGCCAGCAGTCCGACACTTGGGGGGACCGGGGAGCTGTTTTTT	CASSPTLGGTGELFF
TRBD1	TRBV5-1	-	TRBJ2-7	TGCGCCAGCAGCTTACTCCCCCGGGGACAGGGGATCACCTACGAGCAGTACTTC	CASSLLPRGQGITYEQYF
-	TRBV5-1	-	TRBJ2-3	TGCGCCAGCATCCGAGATTCTAGCACAGATACGCAGTATTTT	CASIRDSSTDTQYF
-	TRBV18	-	TRBJ2-7	TGTGCCAGCTCACCACCGGAGGGTCCCTACGAGCAGTACTTC	CASSPPEGPYEQYF
-	TRBV11-3	-	TRBJ2-3	TGTGCCAGCAGCTTCCAGGGAACTAGCACAGATACGCAGTATTTT	CASSFQGTSTDTQYF
TRBD1	TRBV11-2	-	TRBJ2-5	TGTGCCAGCAGCTTTGGGACAGGGATCCAAGAGACCCAGTACTTC	CASSFGTGIQETQYF
-	TRBV7-8	-	TRBJ1-1	TGTGCCAGCAGCTTCCAGTCGGGCACTGAAGCTTTCTTT	CASSFQSGTEAFF
TRBD2	TRBV11-2	once	TRBJ2-1	TGTGCCAGCAGACCCACTAGCGGGGCCTACAATGAGCAGTTCTTC	CASRPTSGAYNEQFF
-	TRBV7-8	once	TRBJ2-7	TGTGCCAGCACCGCTGTCGGGGGTACCGAGCAGTACTTC	CASTAVGGTEQYF
-	TRBV2	-	TRBJ2-1	TGTGCCAGCAGTGAAAACAGTCTCCCGCTTAATGAGCAGTTCTTC	CASSENSLPLNEQFF
TRBD1	TRBV19	few	TRBJ2-7	TGTGCCAGTAGCCGGACAGGGTTGGGCGAGCAGTACTTC	CASSRTGLGEQYF
-	TRBV28	once	TRBJ2-7	TGTGCCAGCCGCGCCGGGATCTCCTACGAGCAGTACTTC	CASRAGISYEQYF
-	TRBV7-9	once	TRBJ2-4	TGTGCCAGCCAAGCTTCAGGGGCCAAAAACATTCAGTACTTC	CASQASGAKNIQYF
-	TRBV5-1	-	TRBJ2-2	TGCGCCAGCAGCCCCCAGGTTAGCGGACCCACCGGGGAGCTGTTTTTT	CASSPQVSGPTGELFF
-	TRBV7-2	-	TRBJ1-2	TGTGCCAGCAGCTTACAGAAGAACTATGGCTACACCTTC	CASSLQKNYGYTF
-	TRBV21-1	-	TRBJ2-1	TGTGCCAGCAGCAAAATCCCTCGATGCGGGAGGCTGTTCTTC	CASSKIPRCGRLFF
TRBD2	TRBV5-1	-	TRBJ2-2	TGCGCCAGCAGCGCGACTAGCGGGAACACCGGGGAGCTGTTTTTT	CASSATSGNTGELFF
-	TRBV20-1	-	TRBJ2-2	TGCAGTGCTAGTAGAGGGGGAGTCACCGGGGAGCTGTTTTTT	CSASRGGVTGELFF
TRBD1	TRBV5-4	once	TRBJ1-4	TGTGCCAGCAGCCCCGGACAGGGCAGTCCTAATGAAAAACTGTTTTTT	CASSPGQGSPNEKLFF
-	TRBV10-2	-	TRBJ2-7	TGCGCCAGCAGTGCGAGTAGCATGGTCTACGAGCAGTACTTC	CASSASSMVYEQYF
TRBD1	TRBV6-5	few	TRBJ2-3	TGTGCCAGCAGTTACACACAGGGGGGCACAGATACGCAGTATTTT	CASSYTQGGTDTQYF
TRBD1	TRBV19	-	TRBJ1-5	TGTGCCAGTAATATCGGGACAGGGGGCGGTCAGCCCCAGCATTTT	CASNIGTGGGQPQHF